The TCR beta chain under discussion was sequenced for a study of human T cells and chemical hapten exposure. Findings of the study overall: It was expanded TCRs that formed significantly more large CDR3 similarity clusters than controls did. More PT1 expanded TCRs went with higher patch test scores.

As regards this clonotype: The antigen remains unidentified.

There are 11 residues in the CDR3. V lost 8 bases and J 8 bases, leaving 11 bases between the germline ends. As for time point: pre-sensitization, week 0. Documented treatment: therapeutic diphenylcyclopropenone sensitization with weekly scalp DPC. Blood was drawn before each patch test was applied. In TCRdb, the RACE reads were re-called with MiXCR into one record per CDR3 protein. The table has under 300,000 distinct CDR3 sequences, about 7.7% seen once. Sample: whole blood, taken in connection with sensitization to the hapten diphenylcyclopropenone (DPC). The receptor comes from a man aged 18 to 35 with alopecia areata. Some clones in this sample may be carry-over from other donors' samples. V gene TRBV12-3 or TRBV12-4 combines with J gene TRBJ2-3; the D gene is possibly TRBD2 (5 bases). CDR3 region: CASREVGTQYF. The CDR3 DNA reads as TGTGCCAGCCGGGAAGTCGGTACGCAGTATTTT.